This entry is about one TCR beta chain. Repertoires were generated with immunoSEQ multiplex PCR, while TCRdb's copy carries only in-frame clones and drops some. This table holds 150,000 or so clones, just over 90% found once. The sample belongs to a study of control samples from healthy donors and cancer patients. Trimming left V 1 base short and J 2 bases short, with 4 bases between. The germline gives CDR1 MNHNS, CDR2 SASEGT. This CDR3 region has 13 residues. The chain employs TRBV6-1 and TRBJ2-3; D gene uncertain. The source material was blood. This TCR came from a woman aged 60 to 75 in good health. The CDR3, as DNA: TGTGCCAGCAGTGAAGAGGTCACAGATACGCAGTATTTT. Translated: CASSEEVTDTQYF.